This TCR beta chain was obtained from a study of blood T cell repertoires in COVID-19 (TCRdb year 2020). Background on the whole study: The collaborator samples originated in the United States, Italy and Spain and spanned the acute and convalescent phases of COVID-19. The material from the prospective study consisted of cDNA or gDNA derived from T cells, B-cell-depleted T cells, or PBMCs. The dataset comprised deeply sampled blood TCRbeta repertoires from subjects exposed to, actively infected with, or recovered from COVID-19. The repertoires were made available in a free public database intended to serve as a resource for research on the immune response to SARS-CoV-2. Samples came from the ongoing ImmuneRACE study (first 160 participants) plus 1,254 subjects from 6 global collaborators. The sample metadata nearly always contained a de-identified subject ID, COVID-19 status, age in years and sex. HLA class I and class II types, where available, came from metadata supplied by the sample provider rather than from assay-based typing. Here is what the overall study found, with its caveats: The quantity of clinical and demographic metadata differed by source and by participant and was supplied without curation.

In the prospective study, participants were roughly 18 to 100 years old, resided in about two dozen geographic areas of the United States, and were enrolled through a virtual design. To assign participants to cohorts, the prospective study relied on clinical history that participants themselves reported in a screening survey and a study questionnaire. ImmuneRACE Cohort 3 recovered participants were defined by two consecutive negative NP/OP PCR tests, healthcare professional clearance, or symptom resolution. Each participant in the prospective study had whole blood, serum and a nasopharyngeal or oropharyngeal swab collected by mobile phlebotomists. Over an approximately 2-month period, participants in the prospective study had the option of providing additional blood draws and questionnaires. Before DNA extraction, prospective study blood samples were shipped either frozen or at room temperature.

The sample holds a few counts of this clone. This receptor's antigen is unknown. Base qualities are not at hand, and no much larger clone is one base apart. TCRbeta CDR3 regions were amplified from genomic DNA using the immunoSEQ Assay, a bias-controlled multiplex PCR. In the authors' own workflow: Within the assay, amplification of reference gene primers was used to estimate how many nucleated cells each sample contained. To quantify the absolute abundance of each unique TCRbeta CDR3 rearrangement, sequence reads were collapsed and filtered. For each sample, productive Simpson clonality was calculated by taking the square root of Simpson's diversity index across productive rearrangements. TCRdb re-hosts the immuneACCESS table, in-frame sequences only. Its copies lack some clones; in the studies checked, an unresolved V gene accounts for under half of them, and the cause for the rest is not known. V and J calls and clone size come straight from that table; D and trimming were deduced from the DNA. Here the sample has some 200,000 clones; roughly four fifths occur a single time. Of the sample, 12% is held by the ten largest clones.

CDR1 and CDR2 (SGHDN, FVKESK) derive from the germline V gene. A distance of 15 bases separates the germline ends of V and J, which lose 5 bases and 8 bases respectively. Inclusive of the bounding cysteine and phenylalanine, the CDR3 is 13 residues long. The kept DNA is CDR3 alone, 39 bases in frame from the first base. This sequence originates from a man in his forties or fifties who had recovered from COVID-19. The sequence is built from TRBV14 and TRBJ2-5; the best D guess is TRBD1, with 6 bases matching. Sequencing used PBMCs or T cells enriched from blood (not recorded which). The CDR3 sequence is CASSWTDLSTQYF. In nucleotides, the sequence is TGTGCCAGCAGCTGGACAGACTTGAGTACCCAGTACTTC.